Here is one TCR beta chain with its context. This entry comes from a study of cytomegalovirus exposure and HLA in healthy donors. Germline V gives CDR1 SGDLS, CDR2 YYNGEE. Trimming cost V 3 bases and J 5 bases; bases outside gene matches: 13. The length of the CDR3 is 17 residues. Researchers ran the PCR with 60 Vbeta and 13 Jbeta primers. Clones were read by immunoSEQ multiplex PCR, and TCRdb kept only the in-frame ones, dropping some. The sample consists of 100,000 to 150,000 clones, about 63% of them appearing once. Material for sequencing was PBMCs. The source is a man aged 25 to 40 in good health and CMV-seropositive. This chain joins TRBV9 and TRBJ1-1; 10 nucleotides align to TRBD1. The CDR3 coding sequence is TGTGCCAGCAGCGAGGTGGCTGTGGACAGGGGGAGAACTGAAGCTTTCTTT. Translated, it gives CASSEVAVDRGRTEAFF. Variable domain in full (rest from reference TRBV9 and TRBJ1-1): DSGVTQTPKHLITATGQRVTLRCSPRSGDLSVYWYQQSLDQGLQFLIQYYNGEERAKGNILERFSAQQFPDLHSELNLSSLELGDSALYFCASSEVAVDRGRTEAFFGQGTRLTVV.